The 28 T cell receptor beta chains listed next were all sequenced from one sample in a study of metastatic and nonmetastatic thyroid tumors (dated by TCRdb to 2020 to 2021). Before undergoing thyroid surgery, none of the patients had been given any kind of treatment. Library method: PCR. TCRdb names Illumina HiSeq 4000 as the instrument used. TCRdb ran its own pipeline on the public reads, namely fastp trimming at Q25 and MiXCR clone calling, and kept in-frame beta chains. The sample data list tens of thousands of clones, and around an eighth of these were observed just once. The ten top clones hold roughly 24% of the sample. Sequencing was performed on blood. All receptors derive from a female donor with papillary thyroid cancer or a benign thyroid nodule (not recorded which). Some clones in this sample may be carry-over from other donors' samples.

This clone appeared a few times. The chain employs TRBV28 and TRBJ2-7, with a weak D call TRBD2 (6 bases). The CDR3 has 15 residues. Trimming cost V 5 bases and J 0 bases, with 14 bases left between them. Germline lookup yields CDR1 MDHEN and CDR2 SYDVKM. The CDR3 coding sequence is TGTGCCAGCAGTCTCGGGACTCCCGGCTCCTACGAGCAGTACTTC. It translates to CASSLGTPGSYEQYF.

This clone was picked up many times. The chain has TRBV4-3 and TRBJ2-2; TRBD2 aligns across 7 bases. The CDR3 sequence is 20 residues long. J lost 1 base, V lost 3 bases, and 17 bases had no gene match. Germline V CDR1 and CDR2: LGHNA, YSLEER. The CDR3 region has the DNA TGCGCCAGCAGCCACCCCGGTTTCCGGATGATAGCGGGGAACACCGGGGAGCTGTTTTTT. This translates into CASSHPGFRMIAGNTGELFF.

In this sample, this clone turned up many times. This CDR3 reads CASSGPVNYGYTF. The CDR3 coding sequence is TGTGCCAGCAGCGGCCCCGTTAACTATGGCTACACCTTC. The rearrangement links TRBV7-9 to TRBJ1-2; no reliable D call. Germline lookup yields CDR1 SEHNR and CDR2 FQNEAQ (reference sequence). This CDR3 spans 13 amino acids. V gave up 5 bases and J gave up 1 base, with 8 bases separating them. The full variable domain, in which reference TRBV7-9 and TRBJ1-2 provide the parts outside the CDR3, is DTGVSQNPRHKITKRGQNVTFRCDPISEHNRLYWYRQTLGQGPEFLTYFQNEAQLEKSRLLSDRFSAERPKGSFSTLEIQRTEQGDSAMYLCASSGPVNYGYTFGSGTRLTVV.

This clone was found many times. This chain connects TRBV18 to TRBJ2-7, with TRBD1 matching 8 bases. J lost 5 bases, V lost 6 bases, and 15 bases had no gene match. The CDR3 extends over 16 amino acids. CDR1 is KGHSH, CDR2 LQKENI, per germline. CDR3 loop: CASSATGERSRHEQYF. CDR3 sequence (DNA): TGTGCCAGCTCGGCGACAGGGGAGAGGTCTAGACACGAGCAGTACTTC.

This clone was counted many times. The V call is TRBV9, the J call TRBJ1-1; TRBD1 matches at 8 bases. The CDR3 runs 15 residues. After removal of 4 bases from V and 1 base from J, the junction contained 6 bases not matched to a gene. Germline V gene lookup returns CDR1 SGDLS and CDR2 YYNGEE. The CDR3 is CASSPYTGGNTEAFF. CDR3 bases: TGTGCCAGCAGCCCTTACACAGGGGGGAACACTGAAGCTTTCTTT.

This clone occurred many times. V usage is TRBV12-3 or TRBV12-4 and J usage is TRBJ1-1, with 10 nucleotides matching TRBD1. This CDR3 region has 18 residues. Trimming cost V 2 bases and J 0 bases; bases outside gene matches: 9. The CDR3 sequence is CASSLIGPGQGLNTEAFF. The CDR3 DNA is TGTGCCAGCAGTTTAATTGGCCCGGGACAGGGGTTGAACACTGAAGCTTTCTTT.

This clone was counted ten times or more. This sequence joins TRBV4-2 and TRBJ2-1; D perhaps matches TRBD2 (6 bases). Germline CDR1 and CDR2: LGHNA and YNFKEQ. V was cut by 0 bases and J by 11 bases, with 11 bases left in between. The CDR3 is made up of 13 amino acids. The CDR3 sequence: CASSQDGDSQQFF. The CDR3 DNA is TGTGCCAGCAGCCAAGATGGGGACTCTCAGCAGTTCTTC.

This clone has ten or more counts. The chain links TRBV28 to TRBJ2-7, with TRBD2 matching over 10 bases. CDR1 is MDHEN, CDR2 SYDVKM, per germline. The V and J ends lost 2 bases and 6 bases, in that order; junction bases with no gene match: 19. The CDR3 has 19 amino acids. The chain's CDR3 is CASSLGGASGRVHGSEQYF. CDR3 nucleotide sequence: TGTGCCAGCAGTTTAGGAGGGGCCAGCGGGAGGGTCCACGGCTCCGAGCAGTACTTC.

The rearrangement links TRBV12-3 or TRBV12-4 to TRBJ1-6; 10 positions agree with TRBD1. The CDR3 consists of 16 residues. Losses at the gene ends were 5 bases for V and 2 bases for J; bases not matched to a gene: 3. The CDR3 loop reads CASSDGQGAYNSPLHF. The CDR3 nucleotides read TGTGCCAGCAGTGACGGACAGGGGGCCTATAATTCACCCCTCCACTTT.

This clone was seen more than once but under ten times. V is TRBV27 and J is TRBJ1-6; D is unresolved. Trimming took off 8 bases at V and 8 bases at J, with 19 bases between the two ends. The CDR3 covers 15 residues. Germline CDR1 reads MNHEY; CDR2 reads SMNVEV (reference sequence). The CDR3 DNA reads TGTGCCAGCCTCCCTGAGGGCATGATTTATTCACCCCTCCACTTT. It encodes CASLPEGMIYSPLHF.

This clone has at least ten counts. The gene calls are TRBV5-1 and TRBJ1-1; no clear D. The germline gives CDR1 SGHRS, CDR2 YFSETQ. CDR3 length: 13 residues. Between the trimmed V and J ends, which lost 5 bases and 0 bases, there was a span of 8 bases. The CDR3 spells CASRGIMNTEAFF. The CDR3, as DNA: TGCGCCAGCAGGGGCATAATGAACACTGAAGCTTTCTTT. The whole variable domain, filled in from reference TRBV5-1 and TRBJ1-1, reads KAGVTQTPRYLIKTRGQQVTLSCSPISGHRSVSWYQQTPGQGLQFLFEYFSETQRNKGNFPGRFSGRQFSNSRSEMNVSTLELGDSALYLCASRGIMNTEAFFGQGTRLTVV.

V usage is TRBV27 and J usage is TRBJ2-7; D unresolved. V was trimmed by 5 bases and J by 6 bases, leaving 11 bases between them. The CDR3 length is 12 residues. The germline V gene has CDR1 MNHEY and CDR2 SMNVEV (reference sequence). CDR3 sequence reads: CASSDPGVEQYF. The CDR3 bases are TGTGCCAGCAGTGACCCCGGTGTCGAGCAGTACTTC.

The CDR3 DNA follows: TGTGCCAGCAGCCACTGGACAGGGGGCTCTTACGAGCAGTACTTC. Translating it yields CASSHWTGGSYEQYF. This rearrangement joins TRBV6-1 to TRBJ2-7, with 11 bases matching TRBD1. Germline loops: CDR1 MNHNS, CDR2 SASEGT. With V trimmed by 6 bases and J by 4 bases, 8 bases remained unmatched. This CDR3 has 15 residues.

At least ten counts were recorded for this clone. The chain is built from TRBV5-1 and TRBJ2-1; D is unclear. The germline CDR1 and CDR2 sequences are SGHRS and YFSETQ. This CDR3 has 12 residues. V was shortened by 2 bases and J by 6 bases, with 6 bases between the two germline ends. The CDR3 spells CASSFGGNEQFF. CDR3 DNA sequence: TGCGCCAGCAGCTTTGGCGGCAATGAGCAGTTCTTC.

This clone has more than one count but fewer than ten. The chain combines TRBV6-2 or TRBV6-3 with TRBJ2-1; D is possibly TRBD2 (6 bases). CDR1 and CDR2 from the germline V gene are MNHEY and SVGEGT. V dropped 2 bases and J dropped 10 bases, with 9 bases sitting between them. The CDR3 runs 12 residues. CDR3 nucleotides: TGTGCCAGCAGTTACGGGACTCAGGAGCAGTTCTTC. Translating it yields CASSYGTQEQFF.

In its sample, this clone was seen many times. The J gene is TRBJ2-2, the V gene TRBV11-1; 8 nucleotides match TRBD2. Germline V gene data show CDR1 as SGHAT and CDR2 as FQDESV (reference sequence). The CDR3 is 16 amino acids. J lost 3 bases, V lost 5 bases, and 8 bases had no gene match. The CDR3 region has the DNA TGTGCCAGCAGCGCTCTAGCGGGCGAATACACCGGGGAGCTGTTTTTT. Protein product: CASSALAGEYTGELFF.

This clone was counted at least ten times. A read error may be the cause here, since a much bigger clone is one base away. In DNA, the CDR3 is TGTGCCAGCAGACCCCCGACAGGACTGAACACTGAAGCTTCCTTT. Translated, it gives CASRPPTGLNTEASF. The chain couples TRBV28 to TRBJ1-1; D is possibly TRBD1 (6 bases). This CDR3 is 15 amino acids long. The germline V gene encodes CDR1 MDHEN and CDR2 SYDVKM. Full variable domain (outside the CDR3, taken from reference TRBV28 and TRBJ1-1): DVKVTQSSRYLVKRTGEKVFLECVQDMDHENMFWYRQDPGLGLRLIYFSYDVKMKEKGDIPEGYSVSREKKERFSLILESASTNQTSMYLCASRPPTGLNTEASFGQGTRLTVV.

This clone was seen repeatedly, ten times or more. Other DNA sequences within the sample encode an identical CDR3. V usage is TRBV5-1 and J usage is TRBJ2-7, with D possibly being TRBD1 (5 bases). Germline V gene data show CDR1 as SGHRS and CDR2 as YFSETQ. The CDR3 has 14 residues. Trimming removed 5 bases from V and 3 bases from J, with 15 bases in between. The CDR3 protein is CASSYDSLNYEQYF. The DNA for the CDR3 is TGCGCCAGCAGTTACGACAGCTTGAACTACGAGCAGTACTTC. The complete variable domain, with remaining parts taken from reference TRBV5-1 and TRBJ2-7, reads KAGVTQTPRYLIKTRGQQVTLSCSPISGHRSVSWYQQTPGQGLQFLFEYFSETQRNKGNFPGRFSGRQFSNSRSEMNVSTLELGDSALYLCASSYDSLNYEQYFGPGTRLTVT.

This clone was recorded at least ten times. The chain couples TRBV6-2 or TRBV6-3 to TRBJ1-1; unclear D gene. Germline CDR1 MNHEY, CDR2 SVGEGT. The V and J ends lost 0 bases and 6 bases respectively, with 14 bases between them. The CDR3 has 15 residues. In DNA form, the CDR3 reads TGTGCCAGCAGTTACTCGAATGCCAGGAGGGCTGAAGCTTTCTTT. As protein: CASSYSNARRAEAFF.

This clone was counted only a few times. Given a much more abundant clone one base away, this may be a read error. The V gene is TRBV3-1, the J gene TRBJ1-1, with D unclear. Germline V gene lookup returns CDR1 LGHDT and CDR2 YNNKEL (reference sequence). The CDR3 has 13 residues. The CDR3 reads CANSQRVNTEAFF. The CDR3, as DNA: TGTGCCAACAGCCAGCGGGTGAACACTGAAGCTTTCTTT.

In this sample, this clone turned up a few times. Because it lacks the conserved phenylalanine or tryptophan at the end, this CDR3 is likely a read error. The rearrangement uses TRBV6-2 or TRBV6-3 and TRBJ2-2; D uncertain. The CDR3 has 12 amino acids. Per the germline V gene, CDR1 is MNHEY and CDR2 is SVGEGT. This CDR3 reads CASSYSTEELFL. CDR3 DNA sequence: TGTGCCAGCAGTTACTCTACCGAGGAGCTGTTTCTT.

This clone came up many times. This CDR3 reads CASSSRPGQGPSPLHF. CDR3 DNA: TGTGCCAGCAGCTCGAGACCTGGACAGGGGCCTTCACCCCTCCACTTT. The rearrangement links TRBV5-4 to TRBJ1-6; 9 bases align to TRBD1. V lost 3 bases and J lost 9; bases outside the gene matches: 10. The CDR3 is 16 residues long. Germline V gives CDR1 SGHNT, CDR2 YYREEE (reference sequence).

This clone has a count of ten or more. The chain employs TRBV6-2 or TRBV6-3 and TRBJ2-5; tentative D call: TRBD2 (6 bases). The V gene's germline CDR1 is MNHEY and CDR2 SVGEGT. This CDR3 is 18 amino acids long. The germline V and J ends were trimmed by 0 bases and 5 bases, with 22 bases remaining between them. CDR3 in amino acids: CASSYSLENPLAWETQYF. CDR3 nucleotide sequence: TGTGCCAGCAGTTACTCCCTCGAAAATCCACTAGCATGGGAGACCCAGTACTTC.

This clone was recorded many times. Other DNA sequences in the sample encode the same CDR3. The J gene is TRBJ1-5, the V gene TRBV20-1, with D possibly TRBD1 on 6 matching bases. Germline lookup yields CDR1 DFQATT and CDR2 SNEGSKA (reference sequence). V was trimmed by 6 bases and J by 4 bases, leaving 10 bases between them. The length of the CDR3 is 12 residues. The CDR3 reads CSAGQRNQPQHF. For the CDR3, the DNA is TGCAGTGCAGGACAGAGGAATCAGCCCCAGCATTTT.

The CDR3, as DNA: TGTGCCAGCAGTGGTCGCGGGAGCCCCTCCTACGAGCAGTACTTC. Translated, it gives CASSGRGSPSYEQYF. The chain recombines TRBV27 with TRBJ2-7; TRBD2 agrees at 7 bases. Losses at the gene ends were 5 bases for V and 0 bases for J; bases not matched to a gene: 7. The CDR3 sequence is 15 residues long. Germline-derived CDR1 and CDR2 are MNHEY and SMNVEV (reference sequence).

In its sample, this clone was seen many times. The genes are TRBV2 and TRBJ2-7; D is perhaps TRBD1 (5 bases). The CDR3 has 15 amino acids. Germline loops: CDR1 SNHLY, CDR2 FYNNEI. Trimming stripped 2 bases from V and 4 bases from J, with 15 bases between. CDR3 protein: CASSEIRQGQYEQYF. CDR3 coding DNA: TGTGCCAGCAGTGAAATCCGCCAGGGTCAATACGAGCAGTACTTC.

The J gene is TRBJ2-7, the V gene TRBV5-1, with 8 bases matching TRBD2. Germline CDR1 reads SGHRS; CDR2 reads YFSETQ. The CDR3 is made up of 11 amino acids. The V gene end was trimmed by 4 bases and the J gene end by 9 bases; junction bases not matched to a gene: 3. The DNA of the CDR3 is TGCGCCAGCAGCGCCGGGACTAGGCAGTACTTC. This translates into CASSAGTRQYF.

In its sample, this clone was seen many times. CDR3 DNA: TGCGCCAGCAGCCCCGACATGAACACTGAAGCTTTCTTT. This encodes CASSPDMNTEAFF. The chain combines TRBV5-1 with TRBJ1-1; D unclear. The germline V gene has CDR1 SGHRS and CDR2 YFSETQ. V lost 4 bases to trimming and J lost 0 bases, with 7 bases between them. The CDR3 loop spans 13 amino acids.